Following are 22 T cell receptor beta chains from one sample sequenced in a study of blood T cells in healthy people across ages. Sample-barcoded 5' priming and a J-beta primer mix drove a second PCR of 7 to 11 cycles. TCRdb independently ran MiXCR on the 5' RACE reads; one entry per CDR3 protein. This table holds 1 million or so distinct CDR3 sequences, 35% to 55% found once. The material sequenced was blood. These receptors originate from a woman aged 55-75 years in good health.

V is TRBV2 and J is TRBJ2-4; the D gene is possibly TRBD2 (5 bases). The germline V and J ends were trimmed by 6 bases and 2 bases, with 11 bases remaining between them. This CDR3 comprises 14 residues. Germline assignment: CDR1 SNHLY and CDR2 FYNNEI. The DNA for the CDR3 is TGTGCCAGCAGCATTAGCGTAACCAAAAACATTCAGTACTTC. Amino acids: CASSISVTKNIQYF.

V is TRBV2 and J is TRBJ2-4, with 11 positions matching TRBD2. The tail of the sequence fits TRBJ2-7 better, so the J call may be wrong. The CDR3 runs to 15 residues. Germline V CDR1 and CDR2: SNHLY, FYNNEI. This CDR3 is CASTPSGGMSYEQYF. Written as DNA, the CDR3 is TGTGCCAGCACGCCTAGCGGGGGGATGTCCTACGAGCAGTACTTC.

V gene TRBV29-1 combines with J gene TRBJ1-1; 8 bases agree with TRBD1. V lost 7 bases, J lost 4 bases, and 11 bases stayed unmatched. Germline loops: CDR1 SQVTM, CDR2 ANQGSEA. The CDR3 consists of 14 residues. The CDR3 sequence is CSAEGQGAGTEAFF. In DNA form, the CDR3 reads TGCAGCGCCGAGGGGCAGGGGGCGGGCACTGAAGCTTTCTTT.

This clonotype was observed a single time. The genes are TRBV12-3 or TRBV12-4 and TRBJ2-3; 11 positions match TRBD1. Losses at the gene ends were 6 bases for V and 7 bases for J; bases not matched to a gene: 9. CDR3 length: 15 residues. The CDR3 DNA sequence: TGTGCCAGCAGAACCGGGACAGGGGGTGGCCATACGCAGTATTTT. Its protein is CASRTGTGGGHTQYF.

Concerning this clonotype itself: The germline gene is not matched at one end of the junction; a read error may be the cause. This chain joins TRBV12-3 or TRBV12-4 and TRBJ2-3; D perhaps matches TRBD1 (5 bases). This CDR3 has 13 residues. The CDR3 DNA sequence: TGTGCCAGCAGCCCTGACAGAACAGATACGGAGTATTTT. Translation gives CASSPDRTDTEYF.

The chain has TRBV20-1 and TRBJ2-5, with D perhaps matching TRBD1 (6 bases). TRBJ2-7 matches the DNA end more closely, so the J call is doubtful. Germline loops: CDR1 DFQATT, CDR2 SNEGSKA (reference sequence). This CDR3 is 15 amino acids long. The CDR3 region has the DNA TGCAGTGCTGGACAGACAGGTTGGGCAGCCTACGAGCAGTACTTC. Amino acid sequence: CSAGQTGWAAYEQYF.

This chain connects TRBV20-1 to TRBJ2-7; D may be TRBD1 or TRBD2 (5 bases each). The CDR3 has 13 residues. The germline gives CDR1 DFQATT, CDR2 SNEGSKA (reference sequence). The ends were cut back, 5 bases at V and 5 bases at J, with 16 bases in the middle. The CDR3 region is CSAAGTDTNEQYF. The CDR3 region has the DNA TGCAGTGCTGCCGGGACGGATACAAACGAGCAGTACTTC.

This sequence joins TRBV27 and TRBJ2-5; TRBD2 matches at 9 bases. The CDR3 length is 15 residues. The germline V gene encodes CDR1 MNHEY and CDR2 SMNVEV (reference sequence). Trimming took 3 bases from V and 11 from J; bases not matched to a gene: 13. In DNA form, the CDR3 reads TGTGCCAGCAGTTTTTTCCTAGCGGGAACCAATGAGCAGTACTTC. Protein product: CASSFFLAGTNEQYF.

Only a few counts were recorded for this clonotype. The CDR3 spells CASSLAPQGWGDTEAFF. DNA for the CDR3: TGTGCCAGCAGCTTAGCGCCGCAGGGGTGGGGGGACACTGAAGCTTTCTTT. This chain uses TRBV7-2 with TRBJ1-1; a weak D match, TRBD1 (6 bases). Trimming took 0 bases from V and 3 from J, leaving 17 bases between them. Germline V gene lookup returns CDR1 SGHTA and CDR2 FQGNSA. The CDR3 is 17 residues long.

In its sample, this clonotype was seen a few times. A much more abundant neighbour one base away suggests this may be a read error. The CDR3 region is CSAEKGRAGVPEQYF. The CDR3 DNA is TGCAGTGCCGAGAAAGGACGAGCGGGAGTACCCGAGCAGTACTTC. This chain uses TRBV20-1 with TRBJ2-4, with 8 bases aligning to TRBD2. The DNA end lines up better with TRBJ2-7; the J call may be wrong. The CDR3 loop spans 15 amino acids. Germline CDR1 reads DFQATT; CDR2 reads SNEGSKA (reference sequence).

The table lists this clonotype with a few counts. The rearrangement uses TRBV3-1 and TRBJ2-5; D unclear. Judging by the DNA end, TRBJ2-7 fits better; the J call may be wrong. This CDR3 spans 15 amino acids. Germline V gives CDR1 LGHDT, CDR2 YNNKEL (reference sequence). For the CDR3, the DNA is TGTGCCAGCAGCCCTGCCGGAGCCCAAGACTACGAGCAGTACTTC. Translated, it gives CASSPAGAQDYEQYF.

This clonotype was recorded a few times. The chain employs TRBV3-1 and TRBJ2-3; 10 nucleotides line up with TRBD2. The germline gives CDR1 LGHDT, CDR2 YNNKEL (reference sequence). Trimming at V came to 3 bases and at J to 9 bases, leaving 3 bases not matched to a gene. The CDR3 contains 13 residues. The CDR3 loop is CASSHPSGRTQYF. CDR3 DNA: TGTGCCAGCAGCCATCCTAGCGGGAGAACGCAGTATTTT.

V gene TRBV7-9 combines with J gene TRBJ2-7, with D perhaps matching TRBD1 (5 bases). From germline, CDR1 is SEHNR and CDR2 FQNEAQ (reference sequence). The CDR3 sequence is 17 residues long. The V end lost 3 bases, the J end lost 0 bases, and 18 bases lay between the germline ends. The CDR3 reads CASSFPPQGISSYEQYF. DNA of the CDR3: TGTGCCAGCAGCTTTCCCCCCCAGGGTATTAGCTCCTACGAGCAGTACTTC.

The V call is TRBV5-1, the J call TRBJ2-2, with 12 bases aligning to TRBD2. CDR3 length: 17 amino acids. V shed 0 bases, J shed 7 bases, and the junction held 7 bases outside the gene matches. The V gene's germline CDR1 is SGHRS and CDR2 YFSETQ. The CDR3: CASSLAPSGRANGELFF. The CDR3, as DNA: TGCGCCAGCAGCTTGGCTCCTAGCGGGAGGGCCAACGGGGAGCTGTTTTTT.

The chain is built from TRBV3-1 and TRBJ2-1; TRBD1 is a possible D gene (6 bases). CDR3 length equals 13 residues. Germline lookup yields CDR1 LGHDT and CDR2 YNNKEL (reference sequence). The ends were cut back, 4 bases at V and 8 bases at J, with 12 bases in the middle. CDR3: CASSRTARYEQFF. In DNA form, the CDR3 reads TGTGCCAGCAGCCGGACAGCGCGGTATGAGCAGTTCTTC.

J is TRBJ2-4 and V is TRBV2, with TRBD1 identical over 11 bases. V lost 10 bases and J lost 2; bases outside the gene matches: 7. Germline values: CDR1 SNHLY, CDR2 FYNNEI. CDR3 length: 15 amino acids. CDR3 amino acids: CATAGTGGTKNIQYF. CDR3 nucleotides: TGTGCCACCGCCGGGACAGGGGGGACCAAAAACATTCAGTACTTC.

This clonotype was counted between two and nine times. V usage is TRBV6-5 and J usage is TRBJ2-7, with D perhaps TRBD2 (7 bases). From germline, CDR1 is MNHEY and CDR2 SVGAGI. There are 16 residues in the CDR3. Trimming left V 0 bases short and J 4 bases short, with 16 bases between. The CDR3 DNA reads as TGTGCCAGCAGTTACTCGAGGGGGGGCATGAGGTACGAGCAGTACTTC. It yields the protein CASSYSRGGMRYEQYF.

The chain couples TRBV20-1 to TRBJ2-5, with D possibly matching TRBD2 (5 bases). Near its end, the DNA agrees better with TRBJ2-7, so the J call may be wrong. The CDR3 is 16 amino acids. CDR1 is DFQATT, CDR2 SNEGSKA, per germline (reference sequence). Written as DNA, the CDR3 is TGCAGTGCTAGAGATCAGGCGGCTAGCTTGGGTTACGAGCAGTACTTC. Its translation: CSARDQAASLGYEQYF.

The table lists this clonotype with a few counts. The chain links TRBV7-2 to TRBJ2-2, with 9 bases that match TRBD2. The CDR3 runs 15 residues. The V gene's germline CDR1 is SGHTA and CDR2 FQGNSA. The V and J ends lost 2 bases and 7 bases, in that order; junction bases with no gene match: 5. The CDR3 protein is CASSLIGLASGELFF. In nucleotides, the CDR3 is TGTGCCAGCAGCTTAATCGGACTAGCGAGCGGGGAGCTGTTTTTT.

The chain couples TRBV4-1 to TRBJ2-4, with TRBD1 matching 8 bases. After removal of 1 base from V and 5 bases from J, the junction contained 4 bases not matched to a gene. Per the germline V gene, CDR1 is MGHRA and CDR2 is YSYEKL. This CDR3 is 15 amino acids long. The CDR3 DNA sequence: TGCGCCAGCAGCCAAGGAGCACAGGGGGAAAACATTCAGTACTTC. This gives the protein CASSQGAQGENIQYF.

The chain combines TRBV7-6 with TRBJ2-1; TRBD1 or TRBD2 may be the D gene (5 bases each). This CDR3 spans 17 amino acids. CDR1 is SGHVS, CDR2 FNYEAQ, per germline. V was cut by 3 bases and J by 8 bases, with 23 bases left in between. The CDR3 bases are TGTGCCAGCAGCTTTATGGGACCGGCGCCGGGCGACGATGAGCAGTTCTTC. It specifies CASSFMGPAPGDDEQFF.

This clonotype has a handful of counts. The CDR3 loop is CASSQEIDRAVQYF. The CDR3, as DNA: TGTGCCAGCAGCCAAGAGATCGACCGTGCGGTGCAGTACTTC. The V and J genes are TRBV3-1 and TRBJ2-5; the D is unclear. Germline-derived CDR1 and CDR2 are LGHDT and YNNKEL (reference sequence). The V and J ends lost 0 bases and 11 bases respectively, with 16 bases between them. CDR3 length equals 14 residues.